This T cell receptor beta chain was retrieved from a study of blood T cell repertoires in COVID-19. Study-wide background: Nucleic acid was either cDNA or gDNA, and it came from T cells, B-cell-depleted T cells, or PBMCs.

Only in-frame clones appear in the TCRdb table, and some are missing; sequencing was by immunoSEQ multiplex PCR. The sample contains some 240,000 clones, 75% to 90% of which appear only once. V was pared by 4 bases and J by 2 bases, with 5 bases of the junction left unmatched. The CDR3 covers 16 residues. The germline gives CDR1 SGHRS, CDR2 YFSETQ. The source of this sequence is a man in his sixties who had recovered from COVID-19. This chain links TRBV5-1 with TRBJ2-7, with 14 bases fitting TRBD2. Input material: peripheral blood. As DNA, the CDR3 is TGCGCCAGCAGCGGGACTAGCGGGAGTGTCCCCTACGAGCAGTACTTC. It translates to CASSGTSGSVPYEQYF.